The 11 T cell receptor beta chains below all came from one sample that was sequenced in a study of Ad26.COV2.S vaccination and SARS-CoV-2 variants. Clones were sequenced by immunoSEQ multiplex PCR, and TCRdb holds only the in-frame ones, with some missing. This table holds fewer than 800,000 clones, roughly 90% found once. Treatment described: roughly 18 received Ad26.COV2.S at low or high dose, single or two shots; about 5 received placebo; per-sample allocation not given. Sampling was performed 63 days after the first vaccine or placebo injection. The sequencing used peripheral blood, collected in a trial of Ad26.COV2.S vaccine versus placebo. Every receptor here comes from a person between 18 and 59 years old who received the Ad26.COV2.S COVID-19 vaccine or a placebo.

CDR3 nucleotides: TGTGCCAGTAGAATTGGGACAGGGACCTACGAGCAGTACTTC. This codes for CASRIGTGTYEQYF. The chain combines TRBV19 with TRBJ2-7; TRBD1 aligns across 9 bases. With 6 bases clipped from V and 2 bases from J, the junction kept 5 bases outside the gene matches. The CDR3 has 14 amino acids. Germline assignment: CDR1 LNHDA and CDR2 SQIVND (reference sequence).

The chain joins TRBV6-5 to TRBJ2-3; D gene ambiguous. V was cut by 4 bases and J by 4 bases, with 12 bases left in between. The CDR3 runs to 14 residues. Germline V gene lookup returns CDR1 MNHEY and CDR2 SVGAGI. The CDR3 reads CASSFSRWSDTQYF. The DNA of the CDR3 is TGTGCCAGCAGTTTTTCTCGCTGGTCAGATACGCAGTATTTT.

This clone was counted a single time. The chain employs TRBV27 and TRBJ1-5; D ambiguous. Germline V CDR1 and CDR2: MNHEY, SMNVEV (reference sequence). Trimming removed 5 bases from V and 4 bases from J, with 9 bases in between. The CDR3 totals 13 residues. Written as DNA, the CDR3 is TGTGCCAGCAGTCAGAACATAAATCAGCCCCAGCATTTT. Protein sequence: CASSQNINQPQHF.

This chain connects TRBV2 to TRBJ2-7; 7 bases are a match to TRBD1. Germline V lookup: CDR1 SNHLY, CDR2 FYNNEI. This CDR3 is 15 amino acids long. Trimming removed 7 bases from V and 5 bases from J; junction bases left unmatched: 14. The CDR3 reads CASTLQAGGPHEQYF. The DNA of the CDR3 is TGTGCCAGCACCCTACAGGCAGGGGGTCCCCACGAGCAGTACTTC.

The genes are TRBV27 and TRBJ1-1; no definite D call. Trimming cost V 5 bases and J 4 bases, with 17 bases left between them. Per the germline V gene, CDR1 is MNHEY and CDR2 is SMNVEV (reference sequence). The CDR3 is made up of 15 amino acids. The CDR3 region has the DNA TGTGCCAGCAGTCCCGGGAGCAATCGGGCCACTGAAGCTTTCTTT. Amino acid sequence: CASSPGSNRATEAFF.

The chain recombines TRBV6-2 or TRBV6-3 with TRBJ1-5; 12 bases align to TRBD1. Per the germline V gene, CDR1 is MNHEY and CDR2 is SVGEGT. The CDR3 has 17 amino acids. After removal of 5 bases from V and 1 base from J, the junction contained 6 bases not matched to a gene. The CDR3 spells CASSPGQGAPSNQPQHF. CDR3 DNA: TGTGCCAGCAGTCCGGGACAGGGGGCTCCCAGCAATCAGCCCCAGCATTTT.

The chain couples TRBV5-6 to TRBJ2-1, with TRBD2 matching 7 bases. CDR3 length: 15 amino acids. V dropped 4 bases and J dropped 1; count of bases not matched to a gene: 5. Per germline, CDR1 SGHDT and CDR2 YYEEEE. The CDR3 DNA reads TGTGCCAGCAGCATTCCGGGACTATCCTACAATGAGCAGTTCTTC. Translation gives CASSIPGLSYNEQFF.

The chain joins TRBV5-1 to TRBJ2-7, with 9 bases aligning to TRBD1. CDR1 is SGHRS and CDR2 is YFSETQ in the germline V gene. J lost 2 bases, V lost 4 bases, and 7 bases had no gene match. The CDR3 has 15 amino acids. As DNA, the CDR3 is TGCGCCAGCAGCCCGGGACAGGGAGGGACCTACGAGCAGTACTTC. Translated, it gives CASSPGQGGTYEQYF.

This chain links TRBV7-9 with TRBJ2-7, with D unclear. The germline CDR1 and CDR2 sequences are SEHNR and FQNEAQ (reference sequence). This CDR3 comprises 13 residues. Trimming left V 5 bases short and J 2 bases short, with 10 bases between. The CDR3: CASSERSPYEQYF. CDR3 nucleotides: TGTGCCAGCAGCGAACGGAGCCCCTACGAGCAGTACTTC.

This clone was found a few times. This rearrangement joins TRBV9 to TRBJ2-7, with 7 nucleotides matching TRBD2. This CDR3 contains 14 residues. CDR1 SGDLS and CDR2 YYNGEE come from the germline V gene. Trimming at V came to 0 bases and at J to 2 bases, leaving 2 bases not matched to a gene. Here the CDR3 DNA reads TGTGCCAGCAGCGTAGAAGCGGGAACCTACGAGCAGTACTTC. This translates into CASSVEAGTYEQYF.

The V and J genes are TRBV6-5 and TRBJ1-2; TRBD1 agrees at 7 bases. After removal of 6 bases from V and 4 bases from J, the junction contained 8 bases not matched to a gene. The CDR3 has 14 residues. Germline lookup yields CDR1 MNHEY and CDR2 SVGAGI. The CDR3 region has the DNA TGTGCCAGCAGCCATACAGGGGTGGGCTATGGCTACACCTTC. Its translation: CASSHTGVGYGYTF.